The rows below give T cell receptor beta chains drawn from one sample of a study of regulatory T cells in long-lasting Graves disease. TCRdb re-called the multiplex PCR reads through MiXCR, storing one row per CDR3 protein. The sample lists about 540,000 distinct CDR3 sequences; roughly 13% were seen once. Separately, the same data were catalogued under a study of T cells in Graves' hyperthyroidism and ophthalmopathy.

The starting material was peripheral blood mononuclear cells (PBMCs), obtained at new diagnosis, from a patient treated with antithyroid drugs. Receptor source: a man aged 25-40 years with Graves disease. Each CDR3 is given with its conserved first and last residue. Fields, in order: J gene, CDR3 length, V gene, CDR3 protein.

J: TRBJ2-3
length: 15
V: TRBV29-1
CDR3: CSVEEGGQTTDTQYF

J: TRBJ1-6
length: 14
V: TRBV7-9
CDR3: CASSLGPDNSPLHF

J: TRBJ1-1
length: 15
V: TRBV5-1
CDR3: CASSSRGGLNPEAFF

J: TRBJ2-1
length: 15
V: TRBV6-1
CDR3: CASTSERGAYNEQFF

J: TRBJ1-1
length: 15
V: TRBV15
CDR3: CATSRRQGENTEAFF

J: TRBJ2-1
length: 15
V: TRBV5-8
CDR3: CASSWTVYSYNEQFF

J: TRBJ2-7
length: 15
V: TRBV7-3
CDR3: CASSSQRLAAYEQYF

J: TRBJ1-2
length: 17
V: TRBV5-1
CDR3: CASSPRQGVRTNYGYTF

J: TRBJ2-2
length: 16
V: TRBV28
CDR3: CASRSPTSADTGELFF

J: TRBJ1-4
length: 13
V: TRBV2
CDR3: CASSTRAGEKLFF

J: TRBJ2-5
length: 14
V: TRBV27
CDR3: CASSSSTSGETQYF

J: TRBJ2-3
length: 15
V: TRBV20-1
CDR3: CSASPSGLGSDTQYF

J: TRBJ2-1
length: 15
V: TRBV28
CDR3: CASSFGESLTNEQFF

J: TRBJ2-1
length: 16
V: TRBV7-7
CDR3: CASSKTSGGTYNEQFF

J: TRBJ2-3
length: 12
V: TRBV12-3/TRBV12-4
CDR3: CASRSPPDTQYF

J: TRBJ2-2
length: 15
V: TRBV12-3/TRBV12-4
CDR3: CASNGAEEDAGELFF

J: TRBJ1-1
length: 14
V: TRBV13
CDR3: CASSLNREGTEAFF

J: TRBJ2-7
length: 15
V: TRBV20-1
CDR3: CSAVTSGLHSYEQYF

J: TRBJ2-2
length: 14
V: TRBV6-1
CDR3: CATSREQNTGELFF

J: TRBJ2-7
length: 13
V: TRBV30
CDR3: CAWSVRRENEQYF

J: TRBJ2-6
length: 13
V: TRBV6-2/TRBV6-3
CDR3: CASSPRWELPLTF

J: TRBJ1-5
length: 15
V: TRBV12-3/TRBV12-4
CDR3: CASSYTGLGNQPQHF

J: TRBJ2-6
length: 17
V: TRBV6-5
CDR3: CASSYSDTNSGANVLTF

J: TRBJ1-2
length: 15
V: TRBV3-1
CDR3: CASSPGRGLSYGYTF

J: TRBJ1-1
length: 14
V: TRBV2
CDR3: CASINPFMNTEAFF

J: TRBJ2-7
length: 11
V: TRBV6-1
CDR3: CASVRGDEQYF

J: TRBJ2-2
length: 16
V: TRBV27
CDR3: CASTGRLAGHPGELFF

J: TRBJ2-1
length: 13
V: TRBV29-1
CDR3: CSVGSGLYNEQFF

J: TRBJ2-5
length: 15
V: TRBV19
CDR3: CASSMTAGPVETQYF

J: TRBJ2-7
length: 12
V: TRBV20-1
CDR3: CSARPAVTGVYF

J: TRBJ2-1
length: 17
V: TRBV12-3/TRBV12-4
CDR3: CASRPGTSGSSYNEQFF

J: TRBJ1-1
length: 14
V: TRBV20-1
CDR3: CSEDRASYYSEAFF

J: TRBJ2-7
length: 13
V: TRBV29-1
CDR3: CSVEKSGSYEQYF

J: TRBJ2-5
length: 15
V: TRBV29-1
CDR3: CSVSPLSGRQETQYF

J: TRBJ1-2
length: 14
V: TRBV20-1
CDR3: CSASPAVGNYGYTF

J: TRBJ2-5
length: 13
V: TRBV7-2
CDR3: CASSQTVRETQYF

J: TRBJ1-2
length: 12
V: TRBV29-1
CDR3: CSVETSTYGYTF

J: TRBJ2-5
length: 17
V: TRBV12-5
CDR3: CASGLVGVRGGGETQYF

J: TRBJ1-1
length: 13
V: TRBV24-1
CDR3: CATRGEANTEAFF

J: TRBJ2-5
length: 15
V: TRBV5-1
CDR3: CASSLELGLGETQYF

J: TRBJ1-2
length: 13
V: TRBV2
CDR3: CASGGGANYGYTF

J: TRBJ2-1
length: 11
V: TRBV7-9
CDR3: CASSAGFKGFF

J: TRBJ2-7
length: 13
V: TRBV9
CDR3: CASSVDNTYEQYF

J: TRBJ2-2
length: 14
V: TRBV29-1
CDR3: CSVESTLNTGELFF

J: TRBJ2-5
length: 17
V: TRBV18
CDR3: CASSPRGGEYNQETQYF

J: TRBJ1-5
length: 15
V: TRBV20-1
CDR3: CSATPEGRGAQPQHF

J: TRBJ1-1
length: 14
V: TRBV29-1
CDR3: CSVEGQESNTEAFF